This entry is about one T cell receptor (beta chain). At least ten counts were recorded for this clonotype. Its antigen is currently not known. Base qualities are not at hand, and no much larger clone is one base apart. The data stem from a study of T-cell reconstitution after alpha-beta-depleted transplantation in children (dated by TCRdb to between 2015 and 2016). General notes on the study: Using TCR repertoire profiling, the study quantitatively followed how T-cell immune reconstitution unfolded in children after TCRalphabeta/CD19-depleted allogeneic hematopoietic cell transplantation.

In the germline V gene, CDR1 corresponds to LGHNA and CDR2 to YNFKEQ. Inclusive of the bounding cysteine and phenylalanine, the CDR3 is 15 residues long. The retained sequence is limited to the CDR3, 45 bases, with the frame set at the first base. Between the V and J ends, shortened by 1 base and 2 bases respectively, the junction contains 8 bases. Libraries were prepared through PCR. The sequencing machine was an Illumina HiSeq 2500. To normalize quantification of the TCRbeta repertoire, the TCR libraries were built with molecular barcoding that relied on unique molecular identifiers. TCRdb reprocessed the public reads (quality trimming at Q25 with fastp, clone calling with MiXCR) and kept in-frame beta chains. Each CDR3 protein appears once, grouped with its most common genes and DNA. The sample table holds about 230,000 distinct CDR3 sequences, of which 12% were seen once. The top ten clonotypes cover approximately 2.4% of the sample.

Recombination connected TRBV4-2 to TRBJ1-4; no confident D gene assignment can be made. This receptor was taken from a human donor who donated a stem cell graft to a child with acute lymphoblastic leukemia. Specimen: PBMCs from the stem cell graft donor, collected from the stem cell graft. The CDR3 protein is CASSQGRSTNEKLFF. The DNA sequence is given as TGTGCCAGCAGCCAAGGGAGGTCGACTAATGAAAAACTGTTTTTT.